The present T cell receptor (beta chain) was sequenced within a study of regulatory T cells in long-lasting Graves disease. On the study more broadly: Graves' patients who were just diagnosed had used antithyroid drugs for under 3 months. Study outcomes and limitations: New patients shared 1,000 or so public clonotypes, and persistent patients shared more, with under 3,500.

From germline, CDR1 is DFQATT and CDR2 SNEGSKA (reference sequence). This CDR3 has 14 amino acids. Deletions cut 6 bases from V and 2 bases from J, with 16 bases between. Arm-PCR of CDR3 regions and iRepertoire HTBI primers were the basis on which TCR beta libraries were built. In TCRdb, the multiplex PCR reads were re-called with MiXCR into one record per CDR3 protein. The sample lists around 420,000 distinct CDR3 sequences, around 15% seen once, with 22% in the top ten. In this sample, this clonotype turned up many times. The antigen is not known. Time point noted: newly diagnosed GD, antithyroid drugs for less than 3 months. PBMC-extracted RNA yielded the TCR library. Graves' disease diagnosis relied on American Thyroid Association guidelines. Patients came from an endocrinology department in Xi'an, China.

The chain couples TRBV20-1 to TRBJ1-1; possible D gene TRBD1, 6 bases. This sample comprised peripheral blood mononuclear cells (PBMCs), obtained at new diagnosis, from a patient treated with antithyroid drugs. The source is a female donor with Graves disease. As DNA, the CDR3 is TGCAGTGCCGCAGCGGGGGGCCCTAACACTGAAGCTTTCTTT. The encoded protein is CSAAAGGPNTEAFF.